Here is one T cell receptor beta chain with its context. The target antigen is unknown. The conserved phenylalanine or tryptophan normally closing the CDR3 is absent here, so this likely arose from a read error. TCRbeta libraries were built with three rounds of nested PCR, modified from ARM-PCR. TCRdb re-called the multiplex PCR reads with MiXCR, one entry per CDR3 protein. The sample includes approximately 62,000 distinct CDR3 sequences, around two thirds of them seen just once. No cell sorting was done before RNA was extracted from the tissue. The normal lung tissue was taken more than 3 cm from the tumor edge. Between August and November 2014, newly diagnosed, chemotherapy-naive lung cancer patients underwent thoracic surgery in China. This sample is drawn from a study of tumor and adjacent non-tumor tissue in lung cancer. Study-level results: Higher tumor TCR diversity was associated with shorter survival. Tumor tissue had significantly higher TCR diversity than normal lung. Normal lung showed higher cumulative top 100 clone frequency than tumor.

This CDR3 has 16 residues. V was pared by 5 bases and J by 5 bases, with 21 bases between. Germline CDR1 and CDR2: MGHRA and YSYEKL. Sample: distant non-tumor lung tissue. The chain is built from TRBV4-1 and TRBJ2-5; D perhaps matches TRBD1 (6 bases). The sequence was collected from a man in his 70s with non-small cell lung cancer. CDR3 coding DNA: TGCGCCAGCAGCAAAGGGAATCAGGGGCAGAGGGAGACCCAGTACCTC. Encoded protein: CASSKGNQGQRETQYL.